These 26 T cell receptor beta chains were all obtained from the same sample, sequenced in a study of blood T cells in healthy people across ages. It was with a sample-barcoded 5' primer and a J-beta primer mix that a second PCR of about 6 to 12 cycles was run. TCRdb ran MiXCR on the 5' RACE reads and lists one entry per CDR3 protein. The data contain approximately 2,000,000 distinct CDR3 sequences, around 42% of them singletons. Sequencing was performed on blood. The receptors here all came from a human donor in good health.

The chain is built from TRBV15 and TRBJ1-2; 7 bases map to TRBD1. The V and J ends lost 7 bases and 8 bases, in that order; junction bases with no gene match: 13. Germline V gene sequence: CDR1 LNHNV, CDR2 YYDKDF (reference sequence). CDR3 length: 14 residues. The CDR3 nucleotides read TGTGCCACCATACAGACAGGGATTGGTTCGGGCTACACCTTC. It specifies CATIQTGIGSGYTF.

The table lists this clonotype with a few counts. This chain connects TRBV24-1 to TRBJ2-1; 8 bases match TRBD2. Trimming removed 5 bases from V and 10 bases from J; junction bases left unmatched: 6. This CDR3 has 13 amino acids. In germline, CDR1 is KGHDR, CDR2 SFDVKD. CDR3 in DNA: TGTGCCACCAGTGCCCCCGGGGGGGGGGAGCAGTTCTTC. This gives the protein CATSAPGGGEQFF.

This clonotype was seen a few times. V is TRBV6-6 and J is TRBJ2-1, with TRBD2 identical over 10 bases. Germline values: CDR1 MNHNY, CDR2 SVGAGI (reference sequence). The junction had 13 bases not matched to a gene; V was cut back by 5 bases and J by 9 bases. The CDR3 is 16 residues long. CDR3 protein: CASSNNLAGDAVEQFF. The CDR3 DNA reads TGTGCCAGCAGTAACAATCTAGCGGGAGATGCGGTTGAGCAGTTCTTC.

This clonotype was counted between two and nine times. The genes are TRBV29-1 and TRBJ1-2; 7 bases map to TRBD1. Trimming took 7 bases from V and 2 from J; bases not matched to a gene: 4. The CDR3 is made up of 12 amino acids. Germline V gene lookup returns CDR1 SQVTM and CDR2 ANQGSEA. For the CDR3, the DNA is TGCAGCGCGGACAGGCTGAACTATGGCTACACCTTC. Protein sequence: CSADRLNYGYTF.

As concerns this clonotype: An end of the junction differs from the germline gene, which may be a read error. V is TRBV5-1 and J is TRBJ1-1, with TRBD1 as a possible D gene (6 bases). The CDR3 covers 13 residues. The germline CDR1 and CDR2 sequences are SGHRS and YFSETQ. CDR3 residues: CASSGGRGTEAFF. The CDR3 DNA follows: TGTGCCAGCAGTGGGGGGCGAGGTACTGAAGCTTTCTTT. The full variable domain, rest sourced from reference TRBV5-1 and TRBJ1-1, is KAGVTQTPRYLIKTRGQQVTLSCSPISGHRSVSWYQQTPGQGLQFLFEYFSETQRNKGNFPGRFSGRQFSNSRSEMNVSTLELGDSALYLCASSGGRGTEAFFGQGTRLTVV.

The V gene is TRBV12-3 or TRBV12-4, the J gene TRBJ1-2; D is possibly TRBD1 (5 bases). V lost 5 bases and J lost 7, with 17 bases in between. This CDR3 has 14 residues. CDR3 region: CASSPTGPAGGYTF. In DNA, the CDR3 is TGTGCCAGCAGTCCTACGGGGCCAGCGGGTGGCTACACCTTC.

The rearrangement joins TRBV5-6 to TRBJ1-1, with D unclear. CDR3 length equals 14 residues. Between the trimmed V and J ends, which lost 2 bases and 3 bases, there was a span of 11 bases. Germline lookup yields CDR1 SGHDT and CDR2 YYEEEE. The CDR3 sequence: CASSLAVKDTEAFF. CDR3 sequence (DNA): TGTGCCAGCAGCTTAGCAGTTAAGGACACTGAAGCTTTCTTT.

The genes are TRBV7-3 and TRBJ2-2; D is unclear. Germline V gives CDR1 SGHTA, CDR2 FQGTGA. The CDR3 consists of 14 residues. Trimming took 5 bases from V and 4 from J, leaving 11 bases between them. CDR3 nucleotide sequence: TGTGCCAGCAGCCCCAACTTGAGCACCGGGGAGCTGTTTTTT. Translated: CASSPNLSTGELFF.

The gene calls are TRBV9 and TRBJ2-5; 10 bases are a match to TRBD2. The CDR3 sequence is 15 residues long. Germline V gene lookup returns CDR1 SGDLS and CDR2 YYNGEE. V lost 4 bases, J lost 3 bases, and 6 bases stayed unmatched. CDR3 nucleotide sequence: TGTGCCAGCAGCACCGGGACTAGCGAGGAAGAGACCCAGTACTTC. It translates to CASSTGTSEEETQYF.

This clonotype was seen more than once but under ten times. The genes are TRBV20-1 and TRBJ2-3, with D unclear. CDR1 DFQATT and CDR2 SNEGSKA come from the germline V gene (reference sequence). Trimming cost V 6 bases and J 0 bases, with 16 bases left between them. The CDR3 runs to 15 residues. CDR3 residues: CSAEHRTPSTDTQYF. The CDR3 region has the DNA TGCAGTGCAGAACACAGAACCCCTAGCACAGATACGCAGTATTTT.

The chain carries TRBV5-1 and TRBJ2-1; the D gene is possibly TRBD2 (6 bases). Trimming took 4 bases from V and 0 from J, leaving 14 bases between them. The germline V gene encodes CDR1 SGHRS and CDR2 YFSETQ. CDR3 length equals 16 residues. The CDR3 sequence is CASSATGSGSYNEQFF. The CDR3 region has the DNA TGCGCCAGCAGCGCCACCGGGAGCGGCTCCTACAATGAGCAGTTCTTC.

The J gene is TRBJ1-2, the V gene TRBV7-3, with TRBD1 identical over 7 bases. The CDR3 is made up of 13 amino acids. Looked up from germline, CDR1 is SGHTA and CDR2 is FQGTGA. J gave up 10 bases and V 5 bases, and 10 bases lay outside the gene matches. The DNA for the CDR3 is TGTGCCAGCAGCCCAAGACAGGGAAGAGACTACACCTTC. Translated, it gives CASSPRQGRDYTF.

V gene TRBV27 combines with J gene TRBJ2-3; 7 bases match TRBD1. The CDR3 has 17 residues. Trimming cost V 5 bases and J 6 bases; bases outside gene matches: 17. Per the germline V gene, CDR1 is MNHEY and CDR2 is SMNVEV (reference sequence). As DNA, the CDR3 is TGTGCCAGCAGTCCATATGCTAACAGGGGTTATCCGGATACGCAGTATTTT. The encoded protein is CASSPYANRGYPDTQYF.

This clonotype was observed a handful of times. This CDR3 reads CASSLGLPKEAYEQYF. The CDR3 DNA reads TGTGCCAGCAGCTTGGGGCTACCCAAGGAGGCCTACGAGCAGTACTTC. This chain joins TRBV7-2 and TRBJ2-7, with D possibly called TRBD1 or TRBD2 (5 bases each). The CDR3 sequence is 16 residues long. CDR1 and CDR2 from the germline V gene are SGHTA and FQGNSA. V shed 3 bases and J shed 2 bases, with 17 bases lying between them.

The CDR3 loop reads CASSLSWQGLDSPLHF. The CDR3 DNA reads TGTGCCAGCAGTTTATCGTGGCAGGGATTAGATTCACCCCTCCACTTT. This sequence joins TRBV27 and TRBJ1-6; D is possibly TRBD1 (5 bases). The CDR3 length is 16 residues. Germline CDR1 is MNHEY and CDR2 is SMNVEV (reference sequence). V was shortened by 0 bases and J by 8 bases, with 14 bases between the two germline ends.

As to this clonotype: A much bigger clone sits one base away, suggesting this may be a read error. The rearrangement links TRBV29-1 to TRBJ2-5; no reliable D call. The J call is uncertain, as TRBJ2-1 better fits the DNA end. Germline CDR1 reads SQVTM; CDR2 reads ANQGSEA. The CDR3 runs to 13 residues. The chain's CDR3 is CSVGLRLQETQFF. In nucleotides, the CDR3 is TGCAGCGTTGGCCTTCGTCTCCAAGAGACCCAGTTCTTC.

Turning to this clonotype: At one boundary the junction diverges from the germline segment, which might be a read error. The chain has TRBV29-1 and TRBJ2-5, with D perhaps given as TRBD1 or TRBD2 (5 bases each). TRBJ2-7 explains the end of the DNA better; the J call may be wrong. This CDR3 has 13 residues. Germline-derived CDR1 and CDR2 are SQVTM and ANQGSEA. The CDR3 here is CNVLGQGGGEQYF. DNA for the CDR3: TGCAACGTTCTCGGCCAGGGTGGAGGCGAGCAGTACTTC.

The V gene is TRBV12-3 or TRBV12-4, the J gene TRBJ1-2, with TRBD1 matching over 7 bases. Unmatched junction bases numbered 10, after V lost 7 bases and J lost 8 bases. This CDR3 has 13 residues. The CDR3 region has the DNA TGTGCCAGCACCCACAGGGGCGCGAGCGGCTACACCTTC. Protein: CASTHRGASGYTF.

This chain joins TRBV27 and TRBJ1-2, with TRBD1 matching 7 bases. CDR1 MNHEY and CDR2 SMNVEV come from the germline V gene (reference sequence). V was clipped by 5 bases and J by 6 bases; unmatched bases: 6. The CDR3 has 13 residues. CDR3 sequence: CASSQTGYNGYTF. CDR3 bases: TGTGCCAGCAGTCAGACAGGGTATAATGGCTACACCTTC.

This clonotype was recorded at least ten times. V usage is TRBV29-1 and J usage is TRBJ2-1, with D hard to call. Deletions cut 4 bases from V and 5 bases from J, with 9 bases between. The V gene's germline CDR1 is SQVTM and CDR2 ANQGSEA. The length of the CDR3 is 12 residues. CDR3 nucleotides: TGCAGCGTTGTCCCGACAAACAATGAGCAGTTCTTC. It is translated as CSVVPTNNEQFF.

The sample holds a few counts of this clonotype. CDR3 coding DNA: TGTGCCAGCAGTTTATCCCCCCCGGACAGGCCAAGATATAGCTACACCTTC. Translated, it gives CASSLSPPDRPRYSYTF. The chain couples TRBV12-3 or TRBV12-4 to TRBJ1-2, with TRBD1 identical over 7 bases. The junction had 18 bases not matched to a gene; V was cut back by 2 bases and J by 9 bases. This CDR3 region has 17 residues.

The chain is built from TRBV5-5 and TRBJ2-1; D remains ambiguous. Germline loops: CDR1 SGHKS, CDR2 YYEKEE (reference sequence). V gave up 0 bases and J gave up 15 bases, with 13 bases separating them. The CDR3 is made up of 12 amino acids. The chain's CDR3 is CASSLAEVAGFF. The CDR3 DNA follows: TGTGCCAGCAGCTTGGCCGAAGTGGCCGGGTTCTTC.

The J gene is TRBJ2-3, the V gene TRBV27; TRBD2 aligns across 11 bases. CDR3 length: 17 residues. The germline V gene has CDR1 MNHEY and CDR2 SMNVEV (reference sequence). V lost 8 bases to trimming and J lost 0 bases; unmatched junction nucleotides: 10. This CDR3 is CASGRRLAGISTDTQYF. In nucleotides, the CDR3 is TGTGCCAGCGGCAGACGACTAGCGGGGATAAGCACAGATACGCAGTATTTT.

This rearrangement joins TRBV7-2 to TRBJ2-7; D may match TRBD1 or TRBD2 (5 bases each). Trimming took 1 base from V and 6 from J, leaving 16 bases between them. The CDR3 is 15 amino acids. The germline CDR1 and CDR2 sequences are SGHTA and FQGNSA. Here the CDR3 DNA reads TGTGCCAGCAGCTTAGATGAGGGGTCAGGGCGCGAGCAGTACTTC. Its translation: CASSLDEGSGREQYF.

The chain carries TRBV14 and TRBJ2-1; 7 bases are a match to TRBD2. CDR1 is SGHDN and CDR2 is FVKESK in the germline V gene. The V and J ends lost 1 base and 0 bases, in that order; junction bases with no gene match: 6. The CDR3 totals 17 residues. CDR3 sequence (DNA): TGTGCCAGCAGCCAAGCCGGGACTACAAGCTCCTACAATGAGCAGTTCTTC. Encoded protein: CASSQAGTTSSYNEQFF.

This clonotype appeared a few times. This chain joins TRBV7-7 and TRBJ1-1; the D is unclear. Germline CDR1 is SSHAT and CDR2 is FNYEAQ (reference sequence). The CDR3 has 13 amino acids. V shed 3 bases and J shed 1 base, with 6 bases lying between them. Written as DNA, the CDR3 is TGTGCCAGCAGCTTTCACGAGAACACTGAAGCTTTCTTT. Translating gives CASSFHENTEAFF.